This TCR beta chain stems from a study of spatial heterogeneity in lung cancer. Sample time point: sample taken at primary tumor resection. One entry per CDR3 protein, called by TCRdb with MiXCR from the 5' RACE reads. The table shows about 18,000 distinct CDR3 sequences, with more than 6.5% occurring only once. This clonotype was seen a handful of times. No antigen is known for it. General observations from the study: Counts that tracked tumor mutation counts were those of expanded intratumoral alpha and beta TCRs.

The clonotype comes from a female donor with early-stage non-small cell lung cancer. The material sequenced was lung tumor tissue, taken at surgery.

The CDR3 DNA follows: TGTGCCAGCAGTTCTCCGACAGGGCGGAATTCACCCCTCCACTTT. Encoded protein: CASSSPTGRNSPLHF. The genes are TRBV6-5 and TRBJ1-6; 7 bases match TRBD1. Germline V gene sequence: CDR1 MNHEY, CDR2 SVGAGI. There are 15 residues in the CDR3. The V and J ends lost 4 bases and 7 bases, in that order; junction bases with no gene match: 7.